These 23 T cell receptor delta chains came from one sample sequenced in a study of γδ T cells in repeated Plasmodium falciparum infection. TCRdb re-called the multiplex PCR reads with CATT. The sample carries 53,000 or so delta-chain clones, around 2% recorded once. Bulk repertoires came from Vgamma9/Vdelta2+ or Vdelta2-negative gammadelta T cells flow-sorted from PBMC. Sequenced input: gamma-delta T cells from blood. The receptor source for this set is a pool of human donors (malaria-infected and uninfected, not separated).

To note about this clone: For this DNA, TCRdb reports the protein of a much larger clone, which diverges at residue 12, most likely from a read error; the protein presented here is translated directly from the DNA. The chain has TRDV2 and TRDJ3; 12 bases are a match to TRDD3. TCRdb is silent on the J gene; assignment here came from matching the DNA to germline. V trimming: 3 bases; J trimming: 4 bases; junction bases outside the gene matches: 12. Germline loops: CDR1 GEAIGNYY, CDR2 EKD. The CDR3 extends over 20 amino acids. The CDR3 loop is CACDPVLGDTAPWDTRQMFF. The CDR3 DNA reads TGTGCCTGTGACCCAGTACTGGGGGATACCGCGCCATGGGACACCCGACAGATGTTTTTC.

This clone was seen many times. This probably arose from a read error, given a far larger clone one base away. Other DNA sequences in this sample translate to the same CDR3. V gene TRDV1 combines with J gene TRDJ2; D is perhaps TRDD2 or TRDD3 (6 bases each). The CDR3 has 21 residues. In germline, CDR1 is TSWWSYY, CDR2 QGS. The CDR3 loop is CALGGRLLLFGGPKVTAQLFF. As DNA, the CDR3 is TGTGCTCTTGGGGGTCGACTCCTACTGTTTGGGGGGCCGAAGGTGACAGCACAGCTCTTCTTT.

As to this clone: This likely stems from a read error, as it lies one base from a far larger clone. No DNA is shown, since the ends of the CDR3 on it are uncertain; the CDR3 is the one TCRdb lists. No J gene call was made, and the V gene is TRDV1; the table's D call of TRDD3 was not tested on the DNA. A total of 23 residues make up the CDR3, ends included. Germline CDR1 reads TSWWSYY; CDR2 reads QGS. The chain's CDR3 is CALGAPYEFLLWGIGAYTDKLIF.

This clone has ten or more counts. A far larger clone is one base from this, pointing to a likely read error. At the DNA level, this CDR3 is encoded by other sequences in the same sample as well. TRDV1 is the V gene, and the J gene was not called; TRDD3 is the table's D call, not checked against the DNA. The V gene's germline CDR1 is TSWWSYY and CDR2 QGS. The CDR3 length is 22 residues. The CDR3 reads CALGPALFLGLLGTPGGDKLIF. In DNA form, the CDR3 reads TGTGCTCTTGGGCCCGCCCTCTTCCTCGGACTACTGGGGACGCCGGGGGGCGATAAGCTCATCTTT.

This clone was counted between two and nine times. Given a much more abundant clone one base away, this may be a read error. The CDR3 sequence is CALGELKFPTAGWGGIIYTDKLIF. Here the CDR3 DNA reads TGTGCTCTTGGGGAACTTAAATTTCCTACGGCGGGATGGGGGGGGATTATATACACCGATAAACTCATCTTT. V gene TRDV1 combines with J gene TRDJ1, with D perhaps given as TRDD2 or TRDD3 (7 bases each). TCRdb is silent on the J gene; assignment here came from matching the DNA to germline. Per germline, CDR1 TSWWSYY and CDR2 QGS. The V end was cut by 0 bases, the J end by 0 bases, with 35 bases between. This CDR3 comprises 24 residues.

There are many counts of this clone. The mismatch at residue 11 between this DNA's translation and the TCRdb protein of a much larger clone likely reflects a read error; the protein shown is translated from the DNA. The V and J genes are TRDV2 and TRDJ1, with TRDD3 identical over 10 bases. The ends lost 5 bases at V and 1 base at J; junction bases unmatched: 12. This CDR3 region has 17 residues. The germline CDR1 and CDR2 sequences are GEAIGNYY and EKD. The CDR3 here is CACGIGGIRWRTDKLIF. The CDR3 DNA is TGTGCCTGTGGGATAGGGGGGATACGTTGGCGCACCGATAAACTCATCTTT.

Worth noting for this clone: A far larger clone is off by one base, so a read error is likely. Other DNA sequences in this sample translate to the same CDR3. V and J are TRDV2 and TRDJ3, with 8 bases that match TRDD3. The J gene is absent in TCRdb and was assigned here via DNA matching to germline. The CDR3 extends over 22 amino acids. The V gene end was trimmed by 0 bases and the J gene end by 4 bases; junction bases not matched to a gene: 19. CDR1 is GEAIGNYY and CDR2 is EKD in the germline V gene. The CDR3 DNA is TGTGCCTGTGACACCGTGTCCCTGGGGGAGACAAACGGGGTTTGGGACACCCGACAGATGTTTTTC. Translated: CACDTVSLGETNGVWDTRQMFF.

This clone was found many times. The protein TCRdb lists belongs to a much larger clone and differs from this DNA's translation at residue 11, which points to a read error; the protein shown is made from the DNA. In nucleotides, the CDR3 is TGTGCCTGTGACTCCGTGGGGGATAGGAGCCCCTGGGACACCCGACAGATGTTTTTC. Amino acid sequence: CACDSVGDRSPWDTRQMFF. This rearrangement joins TRDV2 to TRDJ3, with 9 bases that match TRDD3. V was pared by 3 bases and J by 2 bases, with 10 bases of the junction left unmatched. The germline V gene has CDR1 GEAIGNYY and CDR2 EKD. The CDR3 sequence is 19 residues long.

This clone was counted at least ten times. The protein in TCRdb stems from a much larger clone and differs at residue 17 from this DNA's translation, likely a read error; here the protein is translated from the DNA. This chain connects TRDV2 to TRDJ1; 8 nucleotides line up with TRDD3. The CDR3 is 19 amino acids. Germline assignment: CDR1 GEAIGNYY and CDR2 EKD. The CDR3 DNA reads TGTGCCTGTGACACCGTAGGAGGGATACGCGAAGAGAAAACCGATAAACCCATCTTT. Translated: CACDTVGGIREEKTDKPIF.

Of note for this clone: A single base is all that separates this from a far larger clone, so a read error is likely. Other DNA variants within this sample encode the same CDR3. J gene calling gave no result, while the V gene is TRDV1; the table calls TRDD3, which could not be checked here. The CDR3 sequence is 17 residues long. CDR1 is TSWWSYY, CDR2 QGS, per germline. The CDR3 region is CALRKGAITGDTDKLIF. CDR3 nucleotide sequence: TGTGCTCTGCGCAAGGGGGCGATTACTGGAGACACCGATAAGCTCATCTTT.

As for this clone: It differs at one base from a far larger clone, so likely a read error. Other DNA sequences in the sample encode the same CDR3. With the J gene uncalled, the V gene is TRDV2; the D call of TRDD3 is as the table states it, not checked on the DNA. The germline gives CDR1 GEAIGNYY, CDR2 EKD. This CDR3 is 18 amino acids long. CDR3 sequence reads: CACDTITLGIRYTDKLIF. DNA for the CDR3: TGTGCCTGTGACACAATTACACTGGGGATACGGTACACCGATAAGCTCATCTTT.

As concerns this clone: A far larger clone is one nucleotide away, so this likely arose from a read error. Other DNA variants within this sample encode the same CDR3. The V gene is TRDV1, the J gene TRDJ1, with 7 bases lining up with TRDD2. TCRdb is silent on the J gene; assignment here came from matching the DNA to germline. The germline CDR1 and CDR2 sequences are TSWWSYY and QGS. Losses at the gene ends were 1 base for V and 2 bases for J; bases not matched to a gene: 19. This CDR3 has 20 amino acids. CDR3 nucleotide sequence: TGTGCTCTTGGGGAACCAGCTTTCGTTCCTACACCAGGGATTACCGATAAACTCATCTTT. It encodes CALGEPAFVPTPGITDKLIF.

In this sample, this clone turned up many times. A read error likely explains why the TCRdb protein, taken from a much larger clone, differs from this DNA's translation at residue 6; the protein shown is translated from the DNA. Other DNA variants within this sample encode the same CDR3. This CDR3 reads CALGELPADKLIF. In DNA, the CDR3 is TGTGCTCTTGGGGAACTTCCGGCCGATAAACTCATCTTT. The chain employs TRDV1 and TRDJ1; D is ambiguous. Trimming pared 0 bases from V and 3 bases from J, leaving 5 bases between. CDR1 TSWWSYY and CDR2 QGS come from the germline V gene. The CDR3 totals 13 residues.

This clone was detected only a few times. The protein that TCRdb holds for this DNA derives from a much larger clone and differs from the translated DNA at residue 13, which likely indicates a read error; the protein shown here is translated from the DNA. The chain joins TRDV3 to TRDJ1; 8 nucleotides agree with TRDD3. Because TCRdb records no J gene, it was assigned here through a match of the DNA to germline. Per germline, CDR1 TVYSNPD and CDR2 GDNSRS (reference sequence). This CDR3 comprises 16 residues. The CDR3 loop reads CASDYWGPLYTDELIF. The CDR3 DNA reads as TGTGCCTCCGACTACTGGGGGCCCCTGTACACCGATGAACTCATCTTT.

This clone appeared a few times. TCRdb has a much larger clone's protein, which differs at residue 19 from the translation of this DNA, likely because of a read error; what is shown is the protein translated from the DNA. The CDR3 here is CALGELLRGATLLGDYWGVTDKLIF. The CDR3 region has the DNA TGTGCTCTTGGGGAACTTTTGAGAGGAGCTACTTTACTGGGGGATTACTGGGGGGTCACCGATAAACTCATCTTT. The rearrangement uses TRDV1 and TRDJ1; TRDD3 agrees at 10 bases. The J gene comes from matching the DNA to germline here; TCRdb lacks it. CDR3 length equals 25 residues. Germline V gene lookup returns CDR1 TSWWSYY and CDR2 QGS. V trimming: 0 bases; J trimming: 1 base; junction bases outside the gene matches: 29.

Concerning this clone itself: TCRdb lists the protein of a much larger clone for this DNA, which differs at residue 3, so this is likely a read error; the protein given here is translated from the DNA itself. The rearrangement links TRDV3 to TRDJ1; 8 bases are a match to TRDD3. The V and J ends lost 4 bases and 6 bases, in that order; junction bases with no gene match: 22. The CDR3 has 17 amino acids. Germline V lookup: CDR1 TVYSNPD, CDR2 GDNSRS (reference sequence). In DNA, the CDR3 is TGTGCCTCTCATGAGTCTGGCTTGGGGGATGACTCCTATAAACTCATCTTT. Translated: CASHESGLGDDSYKLIF.

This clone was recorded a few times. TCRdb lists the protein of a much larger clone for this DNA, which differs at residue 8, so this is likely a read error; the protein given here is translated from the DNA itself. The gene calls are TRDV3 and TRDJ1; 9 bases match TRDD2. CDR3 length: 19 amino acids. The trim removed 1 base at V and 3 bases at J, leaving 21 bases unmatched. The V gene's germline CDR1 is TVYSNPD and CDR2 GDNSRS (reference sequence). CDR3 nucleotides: TGTGCCTTTAAAGAAGGGCCCGTGAGCCTTCCTACGAGGTCCGATAAACTCATCTTT. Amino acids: CAFKEGPVSLPTRSDKLIF.

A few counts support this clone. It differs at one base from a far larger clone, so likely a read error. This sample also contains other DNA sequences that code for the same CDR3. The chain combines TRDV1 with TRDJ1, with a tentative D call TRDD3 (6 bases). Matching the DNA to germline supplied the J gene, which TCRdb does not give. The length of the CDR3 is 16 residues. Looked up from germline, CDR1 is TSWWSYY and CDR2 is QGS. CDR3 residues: CALGEMVRRYASELIF. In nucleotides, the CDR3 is TGCGCTCTTGGGGAAATGGTTAGGAGATACGCGAGCGAACTCATCTTT.

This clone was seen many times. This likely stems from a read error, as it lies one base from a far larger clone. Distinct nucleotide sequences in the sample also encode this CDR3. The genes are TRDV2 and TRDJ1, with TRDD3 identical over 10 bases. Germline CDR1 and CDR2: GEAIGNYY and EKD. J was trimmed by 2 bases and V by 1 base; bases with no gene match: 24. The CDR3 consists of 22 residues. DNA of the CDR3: TGTGCCTGTGACACGGTGGGCTCAGTGAAGACCTCACTGGGGGATTCAACCGATAAACTCATCTTT. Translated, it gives CACDTVGSVKTSLGDSTDKLIF.

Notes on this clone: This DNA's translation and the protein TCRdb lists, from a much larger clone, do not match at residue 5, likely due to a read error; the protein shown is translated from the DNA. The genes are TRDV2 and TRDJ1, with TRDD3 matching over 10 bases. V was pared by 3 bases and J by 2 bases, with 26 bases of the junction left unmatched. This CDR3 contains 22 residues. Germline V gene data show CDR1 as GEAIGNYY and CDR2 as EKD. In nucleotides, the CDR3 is TGTGCCTGTGACCCGGTGGGCTCAGTGAAGACTTCACTGGGGGATTCAACCGATAAACTCATCTTT. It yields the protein CACDPVGSVKTSLGDSTDKLIF.

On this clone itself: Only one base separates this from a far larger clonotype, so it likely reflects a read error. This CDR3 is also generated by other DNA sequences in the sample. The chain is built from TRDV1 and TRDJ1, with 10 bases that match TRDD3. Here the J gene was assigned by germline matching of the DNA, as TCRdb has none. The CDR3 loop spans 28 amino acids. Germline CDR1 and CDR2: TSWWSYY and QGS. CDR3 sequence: CALGEGWVRMGYGRERYWGMQYTDKLIF. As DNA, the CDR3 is TGCGCTCTTGGAGAAGGGTGGGTACGGATGGGCTACGGGAGGGAGCGATACTGGGGGATGCAATACACCGATAAACTCATCTTT.

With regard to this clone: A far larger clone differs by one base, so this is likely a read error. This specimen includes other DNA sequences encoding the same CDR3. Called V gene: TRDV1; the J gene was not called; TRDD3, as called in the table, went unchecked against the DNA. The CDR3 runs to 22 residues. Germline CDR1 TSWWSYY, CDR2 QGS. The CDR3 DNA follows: TGTGCTCTTGGGGGTCCCGCCTTCCTACGAAACTGGGGATGGAGGTACACCGATAAACTCATTTTT. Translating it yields CALGGPAFLRNWGWRYTDKLIF.

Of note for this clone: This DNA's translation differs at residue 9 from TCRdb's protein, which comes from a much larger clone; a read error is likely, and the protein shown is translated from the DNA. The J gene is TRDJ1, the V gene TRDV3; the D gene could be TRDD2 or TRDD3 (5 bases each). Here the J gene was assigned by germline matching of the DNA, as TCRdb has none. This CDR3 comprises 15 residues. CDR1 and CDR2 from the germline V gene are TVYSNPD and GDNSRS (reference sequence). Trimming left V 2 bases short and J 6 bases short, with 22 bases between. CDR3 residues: CAFGSLRGVRYKLIF. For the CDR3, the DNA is TGTGCCTTTGGAAGCCTACGTGGGGTACGCTATAAACTCATCTTT.